This T cell receptor beta chain originates from a study of shared clonotypes between healthy human individuals. Germline V gene data show CDR1 as SGHVS and CDR2 as FQNEAQ. With 0 bases removed from V and 6 bases from J, the gap between germline ends came to 9 bases. There are 14 residues in the CDR3. TCRdb's copy holds only in-frame clones and misses some; the assay was immunoSEQ multiplex PCR. The data hold around 1 million clones, with less than 85% observed a single time. Sequenced input: memory CD4+ T cells sorted from blood. As for subset: CD45RA-negative fraction. The clonotype comes from a man between 18 and 29 years old in good health. This chain joins TRBV7-8 and TRBJ1-5, with D hard to call. CDR3 loop: CASSLAGKGQPQHF. For the CDR3, the DNA is TGTGCCAGCAGCTTAGCCGGGAAAGGTCAGCCCCAGCATTTT.